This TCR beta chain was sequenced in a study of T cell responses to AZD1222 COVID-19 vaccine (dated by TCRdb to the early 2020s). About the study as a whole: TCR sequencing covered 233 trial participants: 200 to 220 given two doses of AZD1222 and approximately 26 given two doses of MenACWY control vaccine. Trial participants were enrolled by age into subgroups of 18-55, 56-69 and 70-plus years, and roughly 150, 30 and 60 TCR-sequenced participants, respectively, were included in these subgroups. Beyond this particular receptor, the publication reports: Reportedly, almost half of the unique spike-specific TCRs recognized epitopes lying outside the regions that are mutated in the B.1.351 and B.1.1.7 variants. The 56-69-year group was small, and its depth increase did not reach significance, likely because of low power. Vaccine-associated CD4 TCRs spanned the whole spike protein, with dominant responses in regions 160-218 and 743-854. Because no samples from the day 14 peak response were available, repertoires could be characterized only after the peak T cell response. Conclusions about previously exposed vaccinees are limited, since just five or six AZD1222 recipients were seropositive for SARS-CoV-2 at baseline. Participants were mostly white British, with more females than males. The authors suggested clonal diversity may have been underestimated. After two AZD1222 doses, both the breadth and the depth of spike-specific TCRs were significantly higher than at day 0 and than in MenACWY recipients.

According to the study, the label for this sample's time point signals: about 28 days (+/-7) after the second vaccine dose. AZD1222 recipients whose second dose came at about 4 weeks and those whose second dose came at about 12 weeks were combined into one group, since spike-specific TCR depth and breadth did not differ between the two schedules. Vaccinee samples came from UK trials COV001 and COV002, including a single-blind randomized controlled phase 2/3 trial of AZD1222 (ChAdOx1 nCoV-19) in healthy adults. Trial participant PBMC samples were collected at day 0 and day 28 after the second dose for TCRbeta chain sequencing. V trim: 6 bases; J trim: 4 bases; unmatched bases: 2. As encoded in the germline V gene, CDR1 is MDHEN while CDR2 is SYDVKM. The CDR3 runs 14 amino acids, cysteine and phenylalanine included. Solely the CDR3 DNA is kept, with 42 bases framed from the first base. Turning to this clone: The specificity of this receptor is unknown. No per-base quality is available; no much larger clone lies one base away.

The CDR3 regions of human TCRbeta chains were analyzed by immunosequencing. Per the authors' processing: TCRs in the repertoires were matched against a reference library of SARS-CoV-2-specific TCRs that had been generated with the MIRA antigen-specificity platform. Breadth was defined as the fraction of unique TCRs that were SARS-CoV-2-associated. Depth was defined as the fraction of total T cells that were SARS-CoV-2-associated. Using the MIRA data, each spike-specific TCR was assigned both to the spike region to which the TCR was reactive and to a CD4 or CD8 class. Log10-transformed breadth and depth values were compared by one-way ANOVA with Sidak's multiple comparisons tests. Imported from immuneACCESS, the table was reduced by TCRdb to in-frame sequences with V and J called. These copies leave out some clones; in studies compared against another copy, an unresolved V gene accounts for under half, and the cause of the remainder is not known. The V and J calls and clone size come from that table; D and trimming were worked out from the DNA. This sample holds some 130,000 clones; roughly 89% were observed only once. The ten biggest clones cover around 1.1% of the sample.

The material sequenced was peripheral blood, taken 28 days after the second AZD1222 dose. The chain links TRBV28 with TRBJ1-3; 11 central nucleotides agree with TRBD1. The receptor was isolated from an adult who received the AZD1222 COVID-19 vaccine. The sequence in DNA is TGTGCCAGCAGGGACAGGGGGCGAGGAAACACCATATATTTT. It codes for CASRDRGRGNTIYF.